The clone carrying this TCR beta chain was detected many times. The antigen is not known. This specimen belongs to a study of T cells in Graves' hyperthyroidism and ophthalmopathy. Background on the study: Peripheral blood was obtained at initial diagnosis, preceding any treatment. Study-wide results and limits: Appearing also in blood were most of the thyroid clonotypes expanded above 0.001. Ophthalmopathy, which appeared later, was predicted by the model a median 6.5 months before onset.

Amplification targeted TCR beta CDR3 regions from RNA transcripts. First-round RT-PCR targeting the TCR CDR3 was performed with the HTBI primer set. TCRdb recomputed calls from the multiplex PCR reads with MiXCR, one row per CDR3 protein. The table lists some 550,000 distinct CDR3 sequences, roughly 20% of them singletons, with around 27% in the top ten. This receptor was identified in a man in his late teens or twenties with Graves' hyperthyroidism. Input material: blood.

The CDR3 coding sequence is TGTGCCAGCAGATCGGCCGTAGGACAGGCACAAAACGAGCAGTACTTC. It encodes CASRSAVGQAQNEQYF. J is TRBJ2-7 and V is TRBV6-1; 7 bases map to TRBD1. This CDR3 is 16 amino acids long. The germline CDR1 and CDR2 sequences are MNHNS and SASEGT. With V trimmed by 6 bases and J by 5 bases, 16 bases remained unmatched.